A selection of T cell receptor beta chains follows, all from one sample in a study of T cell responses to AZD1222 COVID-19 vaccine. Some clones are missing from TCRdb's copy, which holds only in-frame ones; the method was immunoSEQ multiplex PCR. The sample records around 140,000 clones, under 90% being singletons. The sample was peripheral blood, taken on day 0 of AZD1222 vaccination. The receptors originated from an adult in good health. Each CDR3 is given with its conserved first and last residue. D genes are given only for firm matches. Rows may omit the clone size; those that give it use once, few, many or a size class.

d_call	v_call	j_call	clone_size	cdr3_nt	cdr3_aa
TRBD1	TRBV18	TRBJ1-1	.	TGTGCCAGCTCACCAAGTACAGGGGCGTATAGCACTGAAGCTTTCTTT	CASSPSTGAYSTEAFF
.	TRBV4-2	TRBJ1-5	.	TGTGCCAGCAGCCAAGCCTATAATCAGCCCCAGCATTTT	CASSQAYNQPQHF
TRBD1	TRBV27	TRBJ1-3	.	TGTGCCAGCAGTTTATCGGGACAGGGGGCGGGCGGAAACACCATATATTTT	CASSLSGQGAGGNTIYF
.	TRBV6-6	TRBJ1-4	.	TGTGCCAGCAGTTCCACGACCGGAACAGTGGAAAAACTGTTTTTT	CASSSTTGTVEKLFF
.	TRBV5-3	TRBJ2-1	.	TGTGCCAGAAGCTTGGTAGGCAATCTCCTCCACAATGAGCAGTTCTTC	CARSLVGNLLHNEQFF
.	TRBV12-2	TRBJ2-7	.	TGTGCAAGTCGTCTCCGCGGACCTCCCCCCTACGAGCAGTACTTC	CASRLRGPPPYEQYF
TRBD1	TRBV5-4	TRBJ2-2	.	TGTGCCAGCAGCACTGGACAGGGGGCCGGGGAGCTGTTTTTT	CASSTGQGAGELFF
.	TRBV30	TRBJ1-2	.	TGTGCCTGGATCGGGGGGATCTATGGCTACACCTTC	CAWIGGIYGYTF
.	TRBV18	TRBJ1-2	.	TGTGCCAGCTCACCCGGTGGTCAGAGCAGCTATGGCTACACCTTC	CASSPGGQSSYGYTF
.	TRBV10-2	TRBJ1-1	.	TGCGCCAGCATTCAAACGGTATCGCTCACTGAAGCTTTCTTT	CASIQTVSLTEAFF
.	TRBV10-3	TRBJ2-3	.	TGTGCCATGGGGGATCAGCTAGTGGCAGATACGCAGTATTTT	CAMGDQLVADTQYF
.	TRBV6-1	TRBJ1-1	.	TGTGCCAGCAGTGAAGTCGGGGGGGAGGGCACTGAAGCTTTCTTT	CASSEVGGEGTEAFF
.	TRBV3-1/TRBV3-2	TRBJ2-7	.	TGTGCCAGCAGCGCGGGACATTCCTCCTACGAGCAGTACTTC	CASSAGHSSYEQYF
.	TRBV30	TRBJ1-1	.	TGTGCCTGGAGTGTGGTGGGGACCATTGGGAACACTGAAGCTTTCTTT	CAWSVVGTIGNTEAFF
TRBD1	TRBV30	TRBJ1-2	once	TGTGCCTGCGCTCAAGGACAGGGGGGAAACTATGGCTACACCTTC	CACAQGQGGNYGYTF
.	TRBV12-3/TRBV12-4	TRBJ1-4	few	TGTGCCAGCAGCCTGGACAGTTTGAAACTGTTTTTT	CASSLDSLKLFF